Listed below are T cell receptor beta chains from one sample, sequenced in a study of regulatory T cells in long-lasting Graves disease. Via MiXCR, TCRdb re-called the multiplex PCR reads, giving one row per CDR3 protein. The data show under 450,000 distinct CDR3 sequences, 23% seen once. This specimen consisted of peripheral blood mononuclear cells (PBMCs), obtained when the disease was refractory, from a patient treated with antithyroid drugs. These receptors all come from a female donor with Graves disease. Both conserved end residues are part of each CDR3. D genes are given only for firm matches. Expanded clones are given a class, and other clones once, few, many or no size at all.

>few|.|TRBV30|TRBJ1-1
TGTGCCTGGGCAGGGGTACGGAACACTGAAGCTTTCTTT
CAWAGVRNTEAFF
>few|.|TRBV11-2|TRBJ2-5
TGTGCCAGCAGCTCCCCGACGAAACAAGAGACCCAGTACTTC
CASSSPTKQETQYF
>.|.|TRBV3-1|TRBJ1-1
TGTGCCAGCAGCCAAGTCCCGACGGGGGTGACTGAAGCTTTCTTT
CASSQVPTGVTEAFF
>.|.|TRBV30|TRBJ1-5
TGTGCCTGGAGCGGGTCTGTTAGCAATCAGCCCCAGCATTTT
CAWSGSVSNQPQHF
>many|TRBD1|TRBV12-3/TRBV12-4|TRBJ2-7
TGTGCCAGCAGTACGTATATTGGGGACAGGGTCTACGAGCAGTACTTC
CASSTYIGDRVYEQYF
>few|.|TRBV18|TRBJ2-5
TGTGCCAGCTCGCCTCCGACCAGGGTCCAAGAGACCCAGTACTTC
CASSPPTRVQETQYF
>.|.|TRBV20-1|TRBJ1-2
TGCAGTGCTAGCCCAGAAGGTACAGGCTATGGCTACACCTTC
CSASPEGTGYGYTF
>few|.|TRBV10-2|TRBJ2-7
TGCGCCAGCAGTGATCCGGACAACTCCTACGAGCAGTACTTC
CASSDPDNSYEQYF
>many|TRBD1|TRBV28|TRBJ2-5
TGTGCCAGCAGTTTTTCCGGACAGGGACAAGAGACCCAGTACTTC
CASSFSGQGQETQYF
>many|.|TRBV12-3/TRBV12-4|TRBJ2-4
TGTGCCAGCAGTTTAAAGGGTGACATTCAGTACTTC
CASSLKGDIQYF
>few|TRBD2|TRBV11-1|TRBJ2-1
TGTGCCAGCAGCTCACCGGGACTAGCGGGGAATGAGCAGTTCTTC
CASSSPGLAGNEQFF
>few|.|TRBV19|TRBJ1-1
TGTGCCAGTAGTACGGTTTTCGGGAGCACTGAAGCTTTCTTT
CASSTVFGSTEAFF
>.|TRBD1|TRBV2|TRBJ1-2
TGTGCCAGCAGTTTGGACAGGACCTGTGGCTACACCTTC
CASSLDRTCGYTF
>many|TRBD2|TRBV20-1|TRBJ2-5
TGCAGTGCTAGGGAACTAGCGGGGCACGGGGAGACCCAGTACTTC
CSARELAGHGETQYF
>few|.|TRBV12-3/TRBV12-4|TRBJ2-2
TGTGCCAGCAGCCCTTGGGACACAAACACCGGGGAGCTGTTTTTT
CASSPWDTNTGELFF
>many|TRBD1|TRBV11-1|TRBJ1-1
TGTGCCAGCAGCCACGGGGGGGGACAGGGAAGGACTGAAGCTTTCTTT
CASSHGGGQGRTEAFF
>many|TRBD2|TRBV20-1|TRBJ2-5
TGCAGTGCGCTACTAGCGGGAGGCCAAGAGACCCAGTACTTC
CSALLAGGQETQYF
>many|.|TRBV28|TRBJ1-1
TGTGCCAGCAGCAGGAGGGAGTACTCCCGTCTCCCTGAAGCTTTCTTT
CASSRREYSRLPEAFF
>.|.|TRBV18|TRBJ2-4
TGTGCCAGCTCACCACCGGTGGGACTCCTCCTAGCCAAAAACATTCAGTACTTC
CASSPPVGLLLAKNIQYF
>.|.|TRBV29-1|TRBJ1-2
TGCAGCGTCGCGACTGCGCCCTTAACTAACTATGGCTACACCTTC
CSVATAPLTNYGYTF
>.|TRBD2|TRBV20-1|TRBJ2-7
TGCAGTGCCCGGACTAGCGGAAAATACGAGCAGTACTTC
CSARTSGKYEQYF
>once|.|TRBV2|TRBJ1-2
TGTGCCAGCAGTGAAACAGGGATTGACACCTTC
CASSETGIDTF
>.|.|TRBV5-5|TRBJ1-1
TGTGCCAGCAGCTTAACTCAGGGGCCGGGCACTGAAGCTTTCTTT
CASSLTQGPGTEAFF
>once|TRBD1|TRBV29-1|TRBJ1-3
TGCAGCGTTGAACCCTGGGACAGGAACTCTGGAAACACCATATATTTT
CSVEPWDRNSGNTIYF
>few|.|TRBV7-2|TRBJ2-3
TGTGCCAGCAGCTTAGCTAGGAGGCTCGTCACAGATACGCAGTATTTT
CASSLARRLVTDTQYF
>.|TRBD1|TRBV30|TRBJ2-2
TGTGCCTGGAGTGTAATGGGACAGGGGTACACCGGGGAGCTGTTTTTT
CAWSVMGQGYTGELFF
>.|.|TRBV7-9|TRBJ2-7
TGTGCCAGCAGCTTATCAAAAAGCCCCTACGAGCAGTACTTC
CASSLSKSPYEQYF
>many|TRBD1|TRBV12-3/TRBV12-4|TRBJ2-2
TGTGCCAGCAGTCCCCCTGGGACAGAATACACCGGGGAGCTGTTTTTT
CASSPPGTEYTGELFF
>.|.|TRBV7-9|TRBJ1-1
TGTGCCAGCAGCTTAGCGCGAGGGGGGCGGAACACTGAAGCTTTCTTT
CASSLARGGRNTEAFF
>once|.|TRBV6-7|TRBJ2-7
TGTGCCAGCAGTTACTATCGCGGCAGGGAACGCGAGCAGTACTTC
CASSYYRGREREQYF
>.|.|TRBV30|TRBJ1-5
TGTGCCTGGAATCCAATAGGGGGGAATCAGCCCCAGCATTTT
CAWNPIGGNQPQHF
>many|.|TRBV20-1|TRBJ1-1
TGCAGTGCCAGTCACGTAAGGGGAAACACTGAAGCTTTCTTT
CSASHVRGNTEAFF
>few|.|TRBV7-8|TRBJ1-1
TGTGTCAGCAGTCTTAGAGGGGGAAACACTGAAGCTTTCTTT
CVSSLRGGNTEAFF
>many|TRBD1|TRBV7-8|TRBJ1-4
TGTGCCAGCAGCTTTAGATGGCCGGGACAGGGGGTTAGTTGGCATGAAAAACTGTTTTTT
CASSFRWPGQGVSWHEKLFF
>few|TRBD1|TRBV20-1|TRBJ1-2
TGCAGTGCTAGAGAGCCCGGGACAGGGTTCTTCCATGGCTACACCTTC
CSAREPGTGFFHGYTF
>.|.|TRBV27|TRBJ1-1
TGTGCCAGCAGGCGCAGGGGCGGGAACACTGAAGCTTTCTTT
CASRRRGGNTEAFF
>many|TRBD2|TRBV2|TRBJ2-5
TGTGCCAGCAGATCCCAAGGGCGGGAGGGGACCCAGTACTTC
CASRSQGREGTQYF
>.|.|TRBV19|TRBJ1-1
TGTGCCAGTAGACCCGGGACGGAGGGCACTGAAGCTTTCTTT
CASRPGTEGTEAFF
>.|.|TRBV29-1|TRBJ2-7
TGCAGCGTTGAAGGGGGGGGACAGCCCGTGGGGAACGAGCAGTACTTC
CSVEGGGQPVGNEQYF
>few|TRBD1|TRBV20-1|TRBJ1-5
TGCAGTGCTCAACAGGGGGGTAGCAATCAGCCCCAGCATTTT
CSAQQGGSNQPQHF
>.|.|TRBV6-8|TRBJ2-2
TGTGCCAGCAGTTACTTTGCGGGTCTCCCCGGGGAGCTGTTTTTT
CASSYFAGLPGELFF
>.|.|TRBV28|TRBJ1-2
TGTGCCAGCAGTTGGGGGAGCCGATGGGGCTACACCTTC
CASSWGSRWGYTF
>.|.|TRBV19|TRBJ2-2
TGTGCCAGTAGTAACGTCAAGAACACCGGGGAGCTGTTTTTT
CASSNVKNTGELFF
>few|TRBD2|TRBV5-1|TRBJ2-5
TGCGCCAGCAGCCTCCGGGGACTAAAAGAGACCCAGTACTTC
CASSLRGLKETQYF
>.|TRBD2|TRBV4-1|TRBJ2-7
TGCGCCAGCAGCCAAGAAAAAATAGCGGGTGGTGCCTACGAGCAGTACTTC
CASSQEKIAGGAYEQYF
>few|.|TRBV7-2|TRBJ2-2
TGTGCCAGCAGCTCCGACAGTTACACCGGGGAGCTGTTTTTT
CASSSDSYTGELFF
>.|.|TRBV20-1|TRBJ2-7
TGCAGTGCGAGAAAACCAGGCTACGAGCAGTACTTC
CSARKPGYEQYF
>.|.|TRBV14|TRBJ2-2
TGTGCCAGCAGCCAAGTAAGGTTCGGCGGGGAGCTGTTTTTT
CASSQVRFGGELFF
>.|.|TRBV16|TRBJ1-2
TGTGCCAGCAGCCCCGATAGCCAGGGCCTAAACTATGGCTACACCTTC
CASSPDSQGLNYGYTF
>many|.|TRBV6-1|TRBJ2-5
TGTGCCAGCAGCCTGGGTAGCTCAGAGACCCAGTACTTC
CASSLGSSETQYF